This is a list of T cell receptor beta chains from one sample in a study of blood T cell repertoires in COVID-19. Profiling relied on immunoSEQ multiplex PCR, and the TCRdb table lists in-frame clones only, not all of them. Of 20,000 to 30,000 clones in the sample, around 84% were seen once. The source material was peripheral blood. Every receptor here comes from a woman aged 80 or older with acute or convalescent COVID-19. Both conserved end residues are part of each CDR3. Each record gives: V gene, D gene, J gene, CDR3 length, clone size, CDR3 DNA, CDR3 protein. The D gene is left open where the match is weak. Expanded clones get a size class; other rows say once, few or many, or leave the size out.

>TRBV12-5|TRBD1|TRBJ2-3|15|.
TGTGCTAGTGGTCCCGGGACAGTACGTGGGGATACGCAGTATTTT
CASGPGTVRGDTQYF
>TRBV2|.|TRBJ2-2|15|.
TGTGCCAGCAGCCGCGGGACTGCGAACACCGGGGAGCTGTTTTTT
CASSRGTANTGELFF
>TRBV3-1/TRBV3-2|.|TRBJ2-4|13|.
TGTGCCAGCAGCCAGGGGGGGCTTAACATTCAGTACTTC
CASSQGGLNIQYF
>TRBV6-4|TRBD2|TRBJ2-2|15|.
TGTGCCAGCAGCGAACTAGCGGGGGGATCCGGGGAGCTGTTTTTT
CASSELAGGSGELFF
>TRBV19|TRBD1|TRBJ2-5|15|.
TGTGCCAGTAATGTGGCGGGACAGGGTACAGAGACCCAGTACTTC
CASNVAGQGTETQYF
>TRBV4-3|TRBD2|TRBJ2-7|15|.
TGCGCCAGCAGCCGCCGACTAGCGGGGACCTACGAGCAGTACTTC
CASSRRLAGTYEQYF
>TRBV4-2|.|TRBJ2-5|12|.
TGTGCCAGCAGCCACCCGGGGGAGACCCAGTACTTC
CASSHPGETQYF
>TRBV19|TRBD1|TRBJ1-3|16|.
TGTGCCAGTAAGTCCCAAGACAGGGGCCCTGGAAACACCATATATTTT
CASKSQDRGPGNTIYF
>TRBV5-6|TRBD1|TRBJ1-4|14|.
TGTGCCAGCAGCTCCAGGGGGACTAATGAAAAACTGTTTTTT
CASSSRGTNEKLFF
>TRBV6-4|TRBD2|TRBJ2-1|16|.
TGTGCCAGCAGTGACGGGACTAGCGGGAGGGGAAATGAGCAGTTCTTC
CASSDGTSGRGNEQFF
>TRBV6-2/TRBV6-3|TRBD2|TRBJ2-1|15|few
TGTGCCAGCAGTTCCAGGACTAGCGGGGGTAATGAGCAGTTCTTC
CASSSRTSGGNEQFF
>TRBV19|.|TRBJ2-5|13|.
TGTGCCACCTCCGGGGGGCCTCAGGAGACCCAGTACTTC
CATSGGPQETQYF
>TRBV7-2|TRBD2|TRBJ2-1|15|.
TGTGCCAGCAGCTGGACTAGCGGGTCCTATAGTGAGCAGTTCTTC
CASSWTSGSYSEQFF
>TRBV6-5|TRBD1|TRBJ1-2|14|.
TGTGCCAGCAGTTACACCGGACAGGGGGCGGGCTACACCTTC
CASSYTGQGAGYTF
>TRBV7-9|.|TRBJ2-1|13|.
TGTGCCACCCCAAGCGGGACATACAATGAGCAGTTCTTC
CATPSGTYNEQFF
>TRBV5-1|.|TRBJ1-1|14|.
TGCGCCAGCAGCTCCCTCAGAATGGACACTGAAGCTTTCTTT
CASSSLRMDTEAFF
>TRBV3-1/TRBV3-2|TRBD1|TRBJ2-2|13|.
TGTGCCAGCACTAGACAGGGGGCAGGGGAGCTGTTTTTT
CASTRQGAGELFF
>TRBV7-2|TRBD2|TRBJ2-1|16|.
TGTGCCAGCAGCTGGACTAGCGGAAACTCCTACAATGAGCAGTTCTTC
CASSWTSGNSYNEQFF
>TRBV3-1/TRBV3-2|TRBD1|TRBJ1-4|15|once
TGTGCCAGCAGGCGTACAGGGGCCGCTAATGAAAAACTGTTTTTT
CASRRTGAANEKLFF
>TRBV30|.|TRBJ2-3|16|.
TGTGCCTGGAGTGTGGGTTGGGAGCGGAGCACAGATACGCAGTATTTT
CAWSVGWERSTDTQYF
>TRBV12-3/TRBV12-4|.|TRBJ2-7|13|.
TGTGCCAGCAGTCGCGAGACAGGCTACGAGCAGTACTTC
CASSRETGYEQYF
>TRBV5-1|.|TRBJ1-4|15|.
TGCGCCAGCAGCACCCGGGGGGGGACTAATGAAAAACTGTTTTTT
CASSTRGGTNEKLFF
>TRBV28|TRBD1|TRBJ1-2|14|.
TGTGCCAGCAGCCCCGAACAGGGGTGGTATGGCTACACCTTC
CASSPEQGWYGYTF
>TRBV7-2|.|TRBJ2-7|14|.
TGTGCCAGCAGCTTGGGCAGGCTGTCCTACGAGCAGTACTTC
CASSLGRLSYEQYF
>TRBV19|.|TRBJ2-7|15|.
TGTGCCAGTAGTCCACGACAGAACCGTAACTACGAGCAGTACTTC
CASSPRQNRNYEQYF
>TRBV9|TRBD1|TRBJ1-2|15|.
TGTGCCAGCAACGATCCGAGGACAGGGGGCAGGGGCTACACCTTC
CASNDPRTGGRGYTF
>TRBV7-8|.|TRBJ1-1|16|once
TGTGCCAGCATCTCGATAGTCCTTCGTCCGGAGACTGAAGCTTTCTTT
CASISIVLRPETEAFF
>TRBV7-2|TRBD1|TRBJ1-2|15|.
TGTGCCAGCAGCTTAGGGGGGACAGGGGAAAAAGGCTACACCTTC
CASSLGGTGEKGYTF
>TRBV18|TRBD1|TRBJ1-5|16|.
TGTGCCAGCTCGCTGACAGGGTCAACCCTCAATCAGCCCCAGCATTTT
CASSLTGSTLNQPQHF